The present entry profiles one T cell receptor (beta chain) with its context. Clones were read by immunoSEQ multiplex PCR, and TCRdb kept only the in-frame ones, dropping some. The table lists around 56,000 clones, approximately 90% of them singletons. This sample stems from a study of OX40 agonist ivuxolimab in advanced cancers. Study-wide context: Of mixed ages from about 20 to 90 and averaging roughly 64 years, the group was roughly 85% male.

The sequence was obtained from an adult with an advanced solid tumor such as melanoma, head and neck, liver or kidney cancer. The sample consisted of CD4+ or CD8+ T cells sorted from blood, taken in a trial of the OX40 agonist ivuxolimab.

The CDR3 is CASSLRPETQYF. The CDR3, as DNA: TGTGCCAGCAGCTTAAGGCCCGAAACGCAGTATTTT. The chain uses TRBV7-9 and TRBJ2-3; D gene unclear. The CDR3 runs 12 residues. Germline loops: CDR1 SEHNR, CDR2 FQNEAQ (reference sequence). Trimming took off 2 bases at V and 9 bases at J, with 9 bases between the two ends.